This T cell receptor (beta chain) was documented in a study of T cell responses to AZD1222 COVID-19 vaccine. Study-wide context: Timing groups of about 4 and about 12 weeks for second doses were pooled. The study's findings and limits: The number of AZD1222 recipients seropositive at baseline was only five or six. Spike-specific TCR breadth and depth were elevated following two AZD1222 doses. Spike-wide coverage was observed for vaccine-associated CD4 TCRs, with dominant responses at 160-218 and 743-854.

TCRdb's table, derived via immunoSEQ multiplex PCR, lists solely in-frame clones and lacks some. The profile shows approximately 97,000 clones, approximately 88% of them singletons. As concerns this clone: As yet, its antigen is unknown.

Trimming removed 6 bases from V and 4 bases from J, with 21 bases in between. The CDR3 contains 16 residues. Germline-derived CDR1 and CDR2 are MNHEY and SMNVEV (reference sequence). This chain connects TRBV27 to TRBJ2-5, with D perhaps TRBD1 or TRBD2 (5 bases each). The starting material was peripheral blood, obtained on day 0 of AZD1222 vaccination. The sequence came from an adult in good health. The CDR3: CASSPGLQGWRETQYF. CDR3 nucleotides: TGTGCCAGCAGCCCCGGACTCCAGGGTTGGCGAGAGACCCAGTACTTC.